The sequence of this T cell receptor beta chain was determined in a study of cytomegalovirus exposure and HLA in healthy donors. Study results and limitations: Per published reports, the classifier diagnosed cytomegalovirus status with high specificity and sensitivity. CMV antigen specificity was confirmed in vitro for a few CMV-associated chains.

Primers included in the PCR were 60 Vbeta and 13 Jbeta primers. Generated by immunoSEQ multiplex PCR, the TCRdb table keeps only in-frame clones and is missing some. This sample carries some 100,000 clones, about 80% of them seen once, and the ten largest clones take roughly 2.7%. Turning to this clone: Its antigen is unknown.

CDR1 and CDR2 from the germline V gene are LNHDA and SQIVND (reference sequence). V lost 7 bases, J lost 5 bases, and 17 bases lay in between. The CDR3 has 14 amino acids. The specimen sequenced was PBMCs. The origin of this receptor is a female donor in good health and CMV-seronegative. The chain recombines TRBV19 with TRBJ1-1; D may be TRBD1 (5 bases). The CDR3: CASTPREVRTEAFF. The CDR3 region has the DNA TGTGCCAGTACTCCCAGGGAGGTTAGAACTGAAGCTTTCTTT.